Below are 2 T cell receptor beta chains sequenced from a single sample in a study of T cells after somatic rescue of genetic block. Profiling relied on immunoSEQ multiplex PCR, and the TCRdb table lists in-frame clones only, not all of them. Of some 15,000 clones listed, approximately 70% were seen once; the top ten hold 14%. The sample was peripheral blood mononuclear cells (PBMCs). The receptor set was obtained from a boy aged 5-17 years.

With respect to this clone: The junction departs from the called germline gene at one end, perhaps through a read error. The chain joins TRBV5-1 to TRBJ2-7, with a tentative D call TRBD1 (7 bases). From germline, CDR1 is SGHRS and CDR2 YFSETQ. CDR3 length equals 14 residues. CDR3 sequence: CASGLGQGGYEQYF. The CDR3 coding sequence is TGCGCCAGCGGCTTGGGGCAGGGGGGCTACGAGCAGTACTTC.

The chain couples TRBV5-1 to TRBJ2-7; 13 bases line up with TRBD2. The germline CDR1 and CDR2 sequences are SGHRS and YFSETQ. J gave up 6 bases and V 3 bases, and 9 bases lay outside the gene matches. The CDR3 spans 16 residues. For the CDR3, the DNA is TGCGCCAGCAGCTCTCGGACTAGCGGGGGTCGATTCGAGCAGTACTTC. Protein sequence: CASSSRTSGGRFEQYF.